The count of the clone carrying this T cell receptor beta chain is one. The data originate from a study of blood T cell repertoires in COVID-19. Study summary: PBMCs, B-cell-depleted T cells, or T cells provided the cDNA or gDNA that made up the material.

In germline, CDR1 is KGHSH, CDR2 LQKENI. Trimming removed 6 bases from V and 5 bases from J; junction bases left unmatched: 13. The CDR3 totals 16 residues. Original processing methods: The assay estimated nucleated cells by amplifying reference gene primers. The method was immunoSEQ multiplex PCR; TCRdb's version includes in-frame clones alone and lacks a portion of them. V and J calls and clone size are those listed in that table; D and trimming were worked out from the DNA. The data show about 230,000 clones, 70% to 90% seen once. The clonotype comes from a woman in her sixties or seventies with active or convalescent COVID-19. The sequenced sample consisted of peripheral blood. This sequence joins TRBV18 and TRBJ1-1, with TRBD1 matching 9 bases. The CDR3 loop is CASSPEQGASWTEAFF. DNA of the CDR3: TGTGCCAGCTCTCCAGAACAGGGGGCAAGTTGGACTGAAGCTTTCTTT.